The text below deals with one T cell receptor (beta chain). Its antigen remains unknown. The data were taken from a study of cytomegalovirus exposure and HLA in healthy donors. Use of 60 Vbeta and 13 Jbeta primers characterized the PCR. Produced via immunoSEQ multiplex PCR; TCRdb's table is partial and in-frame only. The table lists under 100,000 clones, around 79% of them singletons. Study results and caveats: About 180 TCR beta chains were listed as cytomegalovirus-associated. Links to common viral pathogens appeared, in a later analysis, for several of the most significant clusters.

The source material was PBMCs. The origin of this receptor is a human donor in good health.

Here the CDR3 reads CASSLAVEDTEAFF. For the CDR3, the DNA is TGCGCCAGCAGCTTGGCAGTGGAGGACACTGAAGCTTTCTTT. The chain has TRBV5-1 and TRBJ1-1; D is unresolved. The CDR3 consists of 14 residues. V was shortened by 0 bases and J by 3 bases, with 9 bases between the two germline ends. Per germline, CDR1 SGHRS and CDR2 YFSETQ.